Listed here are 2 T cell receptor beta chains from one sample, sequenced in a study of tumor-infiltrating lymphocytes in primary liver carcinoma. The study co-extracted DNA and RNA from around 20-30 mg of unsorted bulk tissue. The template, roughly 510 ng total RNA, yielded TCR beta cDNA made with a constant-region primer. Slightly modified ARM-PCR with three nested multiplex PCR rounds yielded TCR beta libraries. The two initial PCR rounds, ten to eleven cycles each, used TRBV1-TRBV30 forward and C-beta reverse primers. TCRdb reanalysed the multiplex PCR reads using MiXCR and keeps one entry per CDR3 protein. The table shows 90,000 to 100,000 distinct CDR3 sequences, with 69% occurring only once. Sequenced sample: liver tumor tissue from sampling region 5. Subset specified: tumor region T5, tumor centre. The receptors originated from an older woman with primary liver carcinoma and hepatitis B virus infection.

Note on this clonotype: The missing conserved phenylalanine or tryptophan at the end of this CDR3 makes a read error likely. The DNA is left out, because the CDR3 cannot be placed on it with certainty; the CDR3 is given as TCRdb lists it. The genes are TRBV11-2 and TRBJ2-3; the D call of TRBD2 is as the table states it, not checked on the DNA. With termini counted, the CDR3 has 17 amino acids. The germline gives CDR1 SGHAT, CDR2 FQNNGV. CDR3 in amino acids: CASSLAMGRRSTGTQYI.

A single count supports this clonotype. One end of the junction does not line up with germline, which may come from a read error. The rearrangement links TRBV11-2 to TRBJ2-1; maybe TRBD2 (6 bases). The CDR3 covers 16 residues. Germline V gene lookup returns CDR1 SGHAT and CDR2 FQNNGV. CDR3 DNA sequence: TGTGGCAGCAGCTTAGAGTGGGCGGGATGGAGCAATGAGCAGTTCTTC. Protein: CGSSLEWAGWSNEQFF.